The next 7 T cell receptor beta chains were all read from a single sample in a study of blood T cell repertoires in COVID-19. TCRdb's copy holds only in-frame clones and misses some; the assay was immunoSEQ multiplex PCR. The data show tens of thousands of clones, 82% seen once. Material: peripheral blood. The source of these receptors is a woman aged 60 to 75 with acute or convalescent COVID-19.

The rearrangement joins TRBV30 to TRBJ1-1; D remains unclear. The V end lost 4 bases, the J end lost 5 bases, and 11 bases lay between the germline ends. Per germline, CDR1 GTSNPN and CDR2 SVGIG (reference sequence). This CDR3 contains 12 residues. CDR3: CAWMGWRTEAFF. CDR3 sequence (DNA): TGTGCCTGGATGGGATGGAGGACTGAAGCTTTCTTT.

The CDR3 sequence is CASSPRAVGQRRIIGELFF. The CDR3, as DNA: TGTGCCAGCAGCCCTAGGGCGGTTGGACAGCGCAGGATTATCGGGGAGCTGTTTTTT. This sequence joins TRBV7-9 and TRBJ2-2, with D possibly being TRBD1 (6 bases). The V end lost 5 bases, the J end lost 7 bases, and 29 bases lay between the germline ends. Germline V gene data show CDR1 as SEHNR and CDR2 as FQNEAQ (reference sequence). The CDR3 runs to 19 residues. Supplemented by reference TRBV7-9 and TRBJ2-2, the full variable domain reads DTGVSQNPRHKITKRGQNVTFRCDPISEHNRLYWYRQTLGQGPEFLTYFQNEAQLEKSRLLSDRFSAERPKGSFSTLEIQRTEQGDSAMYLCASSPRAVGQRRIIGELFFGEGSRLTVL.

This clone has just a few counts. V is TRBV27 and J is TRBJ1-5; D is ambiguous. V gave up 9 bases and J gave up 0 bases, with 9 bases separating them. The CDR3 extends over 13 amino acids. Germline CDR1 and CDR2: MNHEY and SMNVEV (reference sequence). The CDR3 region is CARSTDSNQPQHF. The DNA of the CDR3 is TGTGCCAGGAGTACAGATAGCAATCAGCCCCAGCATTTT.

The chain combines TRBV20-1 with TRBJ2-1, with D hard to call. The V and J ends lost 3 bases and 2 bases respectively, with 14 bases between them. CDR1 and CDR2 from the germline V gene are DFQATT and SNEGSKA (reference sequence). There are 15 residues in the CDR3. CDR3 protein: CSASPVTNPYNEQFF. CDR3 nucleotides: TGCAGTGCTAGTCCGGTAACTAACCCCTACAATGAGCAGTTCTTC.

The chain joins TRBV12-3 or TRBV12-4 to TRBJ1-5; no definite D call. Deletions cut 5 bases from V and 5 bases from J, with 10 bases between. This CDR3 has 13 residues. CDR3 nucleotides: TGTGCCAGCAGTCTTTTGCCGGATCAGCCCCAGCATTTT. Translation: CASSLLPDQPQHF.

The rearrangement joins TRBV5-5 to TRBJ2-7; tentative D call: TRBD2 (6 bases). V lost 0 bases and J 3 bases, leaving 13 bases between the germline ends. In germline, CDR1 is SGHKS, CDR2 YYEKEE (reference sequence). The CDR3 is 15 residues long. The DNA of the CDR3 is TGTGCCAGCAGCTTGGTAGCGGAGTTCCGCTACGAGCAGTACTTC. Amino acid sequence: CASSLVAEFRYEQYF.

The chain has TRBV24-1 and TRBJ2-1; possibly TRBD2 for D (6 bases). The CDR3 is 12 residues long. Trimming removed 9 bases at V and 9 bases at J, with 14 bases between. Germline V gene sequence: CDR1 KGHDR, CDR2 SFDVKD. CDR3 residues: CATAGLGLEQFF. In DNA form, the CDR3 reads TGTGCCACCGCGGGATTGGGGCTTGAGCAGTTCTTC.